A selection of T cell receptor beta chains follows, all from one sample in a study of blood T cell repertoires in COVID-19. Method: immunoSEQ multiplex PCR; TCRdb's copy keeps in-frame clones and lacks some. The sample has around 180,000 clones, roughly 80% seen once. Sequencing was done on a sample of PBMCs or T cells enriched from blood (not recorded which). The origin of the receptors is a man between 50 and 59 years old who had recovered from COVID-19. Both conserved end residues are part of each CDR3. D genes are given only for firm matches. Size values are once, few and many counts, or a class for expanded clones, and some rows have none.

D	V	size	J	DNA	CDR3
NA	TRBV7-3	NA	TRBJ2-5	TGTGCCAGCAGCTCGACAGGGAGGGAGACCCAGTACTTC	CASSSTGRETQYF
TRBD1	TRBV9	once	TRBJ1-1	TGTGCCAGCAGCGTAGCTTGGGACAGGACGGGAACTGAAGCTTTCTTT	CASSVAWDRTGTEAFF
TRBD2	TRBV4-1	NA	TRBJ2-6	TGCGCCAGCAGCCATCCTGCCAGCGGGGGATCTGGGGCCAACGTCCTGACTTTC	CASSHPASGGSGANVLTF
NA	TRBV3-1/TRBV3-2	once	TRBJ2-2	TGTGCCAGCAGCCAAGATCTTCTAAACACCGGGGAGCTGTTTTTT	CASSQDLLNTGELFF
NA	TRBV28	few	TRBJ1-6	TGTGCCAGCACCGCCCCTCGGGGACCCCTCCACTTT	CASTAPRGPLHF
NA	TRBV10-1	NA	TRBJ1-1	TGCGCCAGCAGTGAGGTAACAGGGATGAACACTGAAGCTTTCTTT	CASSEVTGMNTEAFF
NA	TRBV15	once	TRBJ1-4	TGTGCCACCAGCAGGGAACAGATTTCAAATGAAAAACTGTTTTTT	CATSREQISNEKLFF
NA	TRBV15	NA	TRBJ2-1	TGTGCCACCAGGCGGTCGCGAGCCAATGAGCAGTTCTTC	CATRRSRANEQFF
TRBD1	TRBV18	NA	TRBJ1-5	TGTGCCAGCTCACCACGACAGGGGGATCAGCCCCAGCATTTT	CASSPRQGDQPQHF
NA	TRBV28	medium-sized	TRBJ2-1	TGTGCCAGCAGTTGGGGACTTTACAATGAGCAGTTCTTC	CASSWGLYNEQFF
NA	TRBV19	NA	TRBJ1-4	TGTGCCAGTAGCCCAGGGATTAATGAAAAACTGTTTTTT	CASSPGINEKLFF
TRBD1	TRBV18	NA	TRBJ2-7	TGTGCCAGCTCACCGATAACCGGGACAGGGGTATTGGAGCAGTACTTC	CASSPITGTGVLEQYF
NA	TRBV10-1	NA	TRBJ2-1	TGCGCCAGCAGTGAGTCGGCCAGGGGCTATGAGCAGTTCTTC	CASSESARGYEQFF
NA	TRBV4-1	NA	TRBJ1-1	TGCGCCAGCAGCCAAGAGGCTTTCGGGGAAACGAACACTGAAGCTTTCTTT	CASSQEAFGETNTEAFF
TRBD1	TRBV7-6	NA	TRBJ2-7	TGTGCCAGCAGCTTAGAGGACAGGGGCGAGCAGTACTTC	CASSLEDRGEQYF
NA	TRBV6-5	NA	TRBJ1-2	TGTGCCAGCAGTTACTCGGTGCAGTCACCCCTCTATGGCTACACCTTC	CASSYSVQSPLYGYTF
NA	TRBV7-9	NA	TRBJ1-6	TGTGCCAGCAGCTCGACCCAGGCCAAGCGGGACGAGAATTCACCCCTCCACTTT	CASSSTQAKRDENSPLHF
NA	TRBV10-3	NA	TRBJ1-1	TGTGCCATCAGTGTTAGAGGGACTGAAGCTTTCTTT	CAISVRGTEAFF
NA	TRBV3-1/TRBV3-2	NA	TRBJ1-1	TGTGCCAGCAGCCAAGCCGGGGTTAACACTGAAGCTTTCTTT	CASSQAGVNTEAFF
NA	TRBV28	NA	TRBJ1-5	TGTGCCAGCAGACCTGGAGGGATCCTTAGCAATCAGCCCCAGCATTTT	CASRPGGILSNQPQHF
NA	TRBV11-2	NA	TRBJ2-1	TGTGCCAGCAGCTTAGAAGGCGCGGGTTTCGACAATGAGCAGTTCTTC	CASSLEGAGFDNEQFF
NA	TRBV7-6	NA	TRBJ1-3	TGTGCCAGCAGCTTAGCGGTAGCTGGAAACACCATATATTTT	CASSLAVAGNTIYF